The 5 T cell receptor beta chains listed next were all sequenced from one sample in a study of radiotherapy plus CTLA-4 blockade in lung cancer. Profiling relied on immunoSEQ multiplex PCR, and the TCRdb table lists in-frame clones only, not all of them. The sample includes roughly 90,000 clones, 72% of them seen just once. The source material was peripheral blood, sampled from a patient treated with radiotherapy plus ipilimumab. Receptors originate from a human donor with non-small cell lung cancer that progressed on radiotherapy plus ipilimumab.

This sequence joins TRBV5-5 and TRBJ1-2; D may be TRBD1 (5 bases). The CDR3 totals 17 residues. Trimming removed 4 bases at V and 4 bases at J, with 23 bases between. The germline V gene has CDR1 SGHKS and CDR2 YYEKEE (reference sequence). The CDR3 coding sequence is TGTGCCAGCAGCCCCACCGGAGGGGCATACCCATCCTATGGCTACACCTTC. It codes for CASSPTGGAYPSYGYTF.

The chain joins TRBV4-1 to TRBJ2-4; 7 bases fit TRBD1. From germline, CDR1 is MGHRA and CDR2 YSYEKL. The CDR3 covers 15 residues. With 4 bases clipped from V and 5 bases from J, the junction kept 8 bases outside the gene matches. The CDR3 region is CASSRDDRVENIQYF. In DNA form, the CDR3 reads TGCGCCAGCAGCCGGGACGACAGGGTGGAAAACATTCAGTACTTC.

The chain combines TRBV5-1 with TRBJ2-7; 8 nucleotides match TRBD1. Looked up from germline, CDR1 is SGHRS and CDR2 is YFSETQ. The CDR3 sequence is 14 residues long. V shed 4 bases, J shed 5 bases, and the junction held 8 bases outside the gene matches. In DNA form, the CDR3 reads TGCGCCAGCAGCCTCTCGGACAGGGTGGACGAGCAGTACTTC. It encodes CASSLSDRVDEQYF. Full variable domain (remainder filled in from reference TRBV5-1 and TRBJ2-7): KAGVTQTPRYLIKTRGQQVTLSCSPISGHRSVSWYQQTPGQGLQFLFEYFSETQRNKGNFPGRFSGRQFSNSRSEMNVSTLELGDSALYLCASSLSDRVDEQYFGPGTRLTVT.

The V call is TRBV14, the J call TRBJ1-1, with D perhaps matching TRBD1 (6 bases). Germline V lookup: CDR1 SGHDN, CDR2 FVKESK. This CDR3 is built from 14 residues. V lost 4 bases and J 11 bases, leaving 20 bases between the germline ends. This CDR3 is CASSRLPSQGWAFF. The DNA of the CDR3 is TGTGCCAGCAGCCGTCTTCCGTCACAGGGTTGGGCTTTCTTT.

The table lists this clone with a few counts. The gene calls are TRBV4-3 and TRBJ2-4; D gene ambiguous. The CDR3 loop spans 13 amino acids. The germline V and J ends were trimmed by 0 bases and 5 bases, with 5 bases remaining between them. CDR1 and CDR2 from the germline V gene are LGHNA and YSLEER. The CDR3 bases are TGCGCCAGCAGCCAAGATACCGAAAACATTCAGTACTTC. This codes for CASSQDTENIQYF.